These T cell receptor beta chains were read from a single sample in a study of T-cell memory formation after mild COVID-19. TCRdb reanalysed the 5' RACE reads using MiXCR and keeps one entry per CDR3 protein. The sample holds a few hundred thousand distinct CDR3 sequences, 15% to 20% seen once. Source material: PBMCs or a T cell subset sorted from them (not recorded which). These receptors originate from a man aged 18 to 30 who had mild COVID-19 (a few samples of this study predate the infection). Cell type and time point are not known. The CDR3 runs from the conserved cysteine through the conserved F or W. The order of the fields is D gene, J gene, V gene, clone size, CDR3 protein, CDR3 DNA. The D gene is left open where the match is weak. Clone size is stated in some rows and not others, as once, few, many or a class when expanded.

d_gene: .
j_gene: TRBJ2-6
v_gene: TRBV5-8
abundance: many
CDR3aa: CASSFGTSGANVLTF
CDR3nt: TGTGCCAGCAGCTTTGGGACCTCTGGGGCCAACGTCCTGACTTTC

d_gene: TRBD1
j_gene: TRBJ1-2
v_gene: TRBV28
abundance: few
CDR3aa: CASTWTGGDGYTF
CDR3nt: TGTGCCAGCACCTGGACAGGGGGCGATGGCTACACCTTC

d_gene: .
j_gene: TRBJ2-1
v_gene: TRBV18
abundance: .
CDR3aa: CASSPSRVARNEQFF
CDR3nt: TGTGCCAGCTCACCAAGCAGGGTAGCTCGCAATGAGCAGTTCTTC

d_gene: .
j_gene: TRBJ2-1
v_gene: TRBV7-9
abundance: .
CDR3aa: CASSLPLGVAPDNEQFF
CDR3nt: TGTGCCAGCAGCTTACCCCTTGGGGTAGCGCCTGACAATGAGCAGTTCTTC

d_gene: .
j_gene: TRBJ1-3
v_gene: TRBV7-2
abundance: .
CDR3aa: CASSPDRPSSGNTIYF
CDR3nt: TGTGCCAGCAGCCCAGACAGGCCCAGCTCTGGAAACACCATATATTTT

d_gene: .
j_gene: TRBJ2-1
v_gene: TRBV15
abundance: many
CDR3aa: CATSRDAGEQFF
CDR3nt: TGTGCCACCAGCAGAGATGCGGGGGAGCAGTTCTTC

d_gene: TRBD1
j_gene: TRBJ2-2
v_gene: TRBV4-2
abundance: .
CDR3aa: CASSQDYTGGNTGELFF
CDR3nt: TGTGCCAGCAGCCAAGATTATACAGGGGGAAACACCGGGGAGCTGTTTTTT

d_gene: .
j_gene: TRBJ1-3
v_gene: TRBV12-3/TRBV12-4
abundance: .
CDR3aa: CASSLPFWTIYF
CDR3nt: TGTGCCAGCAGTTTACCGTTCTGGACCATATATTTT

d_gene: .
j_gene: TRBJ2-3
v_gene: TRBV12-3/TRBV12-4
abundance: many
CDR3aa: CASSFSTDTQYF
CDR3nt: TGTGCCAGCAGCTTTAGCACAGATACGCAGTATTTT

d_gene: .
j_gene: TRBJ2-5
v_gene: TRBV20-1
abundance: many
CDR3aa: CSARPGGETQYF
CDR3nt: TGCAGTGCTAGACCCGGAGGGGAGACCCAGTACTTC

d_gene: .
j_gene: TRBJ1-3
v_gene: TRBV12-3/TRBV12-4
abundance: .
CDR3aa: CASSSSRQGGNTIYF
CDR3nt: TGTGCCAGCAGTAGCTCGAGGCAGGGGGGAAACACCATATATTTT

d_gene: .
j_gene: TRBJ1-2
v_gene: TRBV28
abundance: few
CDR3aa: CASNLQGRQAVTLRNGYTF
CDR3nt: TGTGCCAGCAACCTTCAGGGCAGACAGGCAGTGACCCTTAGGAATGGCTACACCTTC

d_gene: TRBD2
j_gene: TRBJ2-5
v_gene: TRBV29-1
abundance: few
CDR3aa: CSGGPPNQGGEDGTQYF
CDR3nt: TGCAGCGGTGGCCCCCCCAATCAGGGAGGGGAAGATGGGACCCAGTACTTC

d_gene: .
j_gene: TRBJ2-3
v_gene: TRBV27
abundance: .
CDR3aa: CASSPRRGEIFLDTQYF
CDR3nt: TGTGCCAGCAGTCCCCGCAGGGGCGAAATCTTTTTAGATACGCAGTATTTT

d_gene: .
j_gene: TRBJ1-1
v_gene: TRBV5-1
abundance: .
CDR3aa: CASSLGPFEPNTEAFF
CDR3nt: TGCGCCAGCAGCTTGGGCCCTTTCGAACCCAACACTGAAGCTTTCTTT

d_gene: .
j_gene: TRBJ2-1
v_gene: TRBV4-3
abundance: .
CDR3aa: CASSQDRGSKQFF
CDR3nt: TGCGCCAGCAGCCAAGACCGGGGCTCCAAGCAGTTCTTC

d_gene: .
j_gene: TRBJ2-1
v_gene: TRBV19
abundance: once
CDR3aa: CASSINPPSSPANEQFF
CDR3nt: TGTGCCAGTAGTATAAATCCACCCAGCAGCCCGGCGAATGAGCAGTTCTTC

d_gene: .
j_gene: TRBJ1-1
v_gene: TRBV6-5
abundance: .
CDR3aa: CASSYSRSSGGTEAFF
CDR3nt: TGTGCCAGCAGTTACTCGAGGAGCAGTGGAGGCACTGAAGCTTTCTTT

d_gene: .
j_gene: TRBJ1-4
v_gene: TRBV4-2
abundance: .
CDR3aa: CASSHKPQTGRNEKLFF
CDR3nt: TGTGCCAGCAGCCATAAGCCCCAGACAGGCAGAAATGAAAAACTGTTTTTT

d_gene: TRBD1
j_gene: TRBJ2-1
v_gene: TRBV5-1
abundance: many
CDR3aa: CASSWDAGTGRNEQFF
CDR3nt: TGCGCCAGCAGCTGGGACGCCGGGACAGGGAGGAATGAGCAGTTCTTC

d_gene: .
j_gene: TRBJ1-1
v_gene: TRBV5-1
abundance: .
CDR3aa: CASSEGRGVEAFF
CDR3nt: TGCGCCAGCAGCGAGGGGCGGGGGGTTGAAGCTTTCTTT

d_gene: .
j_gene: TRBJ2-5
v_gene: TRBV15
abundance: .
CDR3aa: CATSRQDAGETQYF
CDR3nt: TGTGCCACCAGCAGACAGGACGCTGGGGAGACCCAGTACTTC

d_gene: .
j_gene: TRBJ2-2
v_gene: TRBV7-3
abundance: few
CDR3aa: CASSAGGQGSTGELFF
CDR3nt: TGTGCCAGCAGCGCGGGAGGACAGGGCAGTACCGGGGAGCTGTTTTTT

d_gene: TRBD1
j_gene: TRBJ1-1
v_gene: TRBV9
abundance: .
CDR3aa: CASSVGVGGGAFF
CDR3nt: TGTGCCAGCAGCGTAGGAGTGGGAGGGGGCGCTTTCTTT

d_gene: .
j_gene: TRBJ2-3
v_gene: TRBV12-3/TRBV12-4
abundance: .
CDR3aa: CASSFGRPSTDTQYF
CDR3nt: TGTGCCAGCAGTTTTGGGCGGCCAAGCACAGATACGCAGTATTTT

d_gene: .
j_gene: TRBJ2-7
v_gene: TRBV25-1
abundance: few
CDR3aa: CASSETEGPNSYEQYF
CDR3nt: TGTGCCAGCAGTGAGACGGAGGGGCCGAACTCCTACGAGCAGTACTTC

d_gene: .
j_gene: TRBJ1-2
v_gene: TRBV7-8
abundance: once
CDR3aa: CASSPTGRGPQGYTF
CDR3nt: TGTGCCAGCAGCCCAACAGGGCGGGGGCCTCAGGGCTACACCTTC

d_gene: TRBD2
j_gene: TRBJ2-1
v_gene: TRBV7-3
abundance: .
CDR3aa: CASSFSGGEGKEQFF
CDR3nt: TGTGCCAGCAGCTTCAGCGGGGGGGAAGGTAAGGAGCAGTTCTTC

d_gene: TRBD2
j_gene: TRBJ2-1
v_gene: TRBV7-2
abundance: many
CDR3aa: CASSFLAVLFF
CDR3nt: TGTGCCAGCAGCTTTCTAGCGGTATTGTTCTTC

d_gene: .
j_gene: TRBJ2-5
v_gene: TRBV20-1
abundance: few
CDR3aa: CSARDSQGGETQYF
CDR3nt: TGCAGTGCTAGGGACAGCCAGGGCGGTGAGACCCAGTACTTC

d_gene: .
j_gene: TRBJ1-1
v_gene: TRBV5-1
abundance: .
CDR3aa: CASSPDGLNTEAFF
CDR3nt: TGCGCCAGCAGCCCGGACGGACTGAACACTGAAGCTTTCTTT

d_gene: .
j_gene: TRBJ2-6
v_gene: TRBV18
abundance: .
CDR3aa: CDSSPPLGLTARGGANVLTF
CDR3nt: TGTGACAGCTCACCACCGTTGGGTCTAACAGCCCGGGGAGGGGCCAACGTCCTGACTTTC

d_gene: .
j_gene: TRBJ2-1
v_gene: TRBV9
abundance: .
CDR3aa: CASSSQMRDNEQFF
CDR3nt: TGTGCCAGCAGCTCCCAGATGCGGGACAATGAGCAGTTCTTC

d_gene: .
j_gene: TRBJ1-5
v_gene: TRBV29-1
abundance: few
CDR3aa: CSVEASFDHQPQHF
CDR3nt: TGCAGCGTTGAAGCATCCTTCGACCATCAGCCCCAGCATTTT

d_gene: .
j_gene: TRBJ1-5
v_gene: TRBV6-2/TRBV6-3
abundance: few
CDR3aa: CASSSRTVNSNQPQHF
CDR3nt: TGTGCCAGCAGTTCCCGGACGGTGAATAGCAATCAGCCCCAGCATTTT

d_gene: .
j_gene: TRBJ2-3
v_gene: TRBV5-1
abundance: few
CDR3aa: CASSLVSGPTNTQYF
CDR3nt: TGCGCCAGCAGCTTGGTTAGCGGCCCCACGAATACGCAGTATTTT

d_gene: .
j_gene: TRBJ1-1
v_gene: TRBV25-1
abundance: .
CDR3aa: CASSALQGHTEAFF
CDR3nt: TGTGCCAGCAGTGCCCTACAGGGTCACACTGAAGCTTTCTTT

d_gene: TRBD1
j_gene: TRBJ2-2
v_gene: TRBV6-5
abundance: .
CDR3aa: CASSPGQGTFTGELFF
CDR3nt: TGTGCCAGCAGCCCCGGACAGGGAACGTTCACCGGGGAGCTGTTTTTT

d_gene: TRBD2
j_gene: TRBJ2-1
v_gene: TRBV11-1
abundance: few
CDR3aa: CASRSSGTYNEQFF
CDR3nt: TGTGCCAGCCGATCTAGCGGGACCTACAATGAGCAGTTCTTC

d_gene: TRBD1
j_gene: TRBJ1-2
v_gene: TRBV6-5
abundance: .
CDR3aa: CASSYPGGYGYTF
CDR3nt: TGTGCCAGCAGTTACCCAGGGGGGTATGGCTACACCTTC

d_gene: .
j_gene: TRBJ2-2
v_gene: TRBV9
abundance: few
CDR3aa: CASSGQGLTGELFF
CDR3nt: TGTGCCAGCAGCGGGCAAGGCCTCACCGGGGAGCTGTTTTTT

d_gene: TRBD1
j_gene: TRBJ1-5
v_gene: TRBV20-1
abundance: .
CDR3aa: CSALDRGQHQPQHF
CDR3nt: TGCAGTGCTCTCGACAGGGGGCAACATCAGCCCCAGCATTTT

d_gene: TRBD2
j_gene: TRBJ2-2
v_gene: TRBV5-5
abundance: few
CDR3aa: CASSPRLAGSGELFF
CDR3nt: TGTGCCAGCAGCCCCCGACTAGCGGGGAGCGGGGAGCTGTTTTTT

d_gene: TRBD2
j_gene: TRBJ2-3
v_gene: TRBV20-1
abundance: .
CDR3aa: CSSAAGGGPTDTQYF
CDR3nt: TGCAGTTCGGCCGCGGGCGGGGGGCCCACAGATACGCAGTATTTT

d_gene: .
j_gene: TRBJ2-3
v_gene: TRBV20-1
abundance: .
CDR3aa: CSARLGTRETQYF
CDR3nt: TGCAGTGCTAGACTAGGCACCCGAGAGACGCAGTATTTT